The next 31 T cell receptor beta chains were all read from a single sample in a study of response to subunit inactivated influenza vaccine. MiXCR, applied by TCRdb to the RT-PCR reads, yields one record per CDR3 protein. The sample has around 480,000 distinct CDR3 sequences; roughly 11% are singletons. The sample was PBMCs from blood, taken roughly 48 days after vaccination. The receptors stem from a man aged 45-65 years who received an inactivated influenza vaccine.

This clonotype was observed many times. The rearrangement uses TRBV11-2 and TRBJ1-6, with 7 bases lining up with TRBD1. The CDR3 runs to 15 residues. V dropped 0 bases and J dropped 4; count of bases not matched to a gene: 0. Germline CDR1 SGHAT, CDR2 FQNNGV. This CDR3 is CASSLETGYNSPLHF. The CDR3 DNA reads TGTGCCAGCAGCTTAGAGACAGGGTATAATTCACCCCTCCACTTT.

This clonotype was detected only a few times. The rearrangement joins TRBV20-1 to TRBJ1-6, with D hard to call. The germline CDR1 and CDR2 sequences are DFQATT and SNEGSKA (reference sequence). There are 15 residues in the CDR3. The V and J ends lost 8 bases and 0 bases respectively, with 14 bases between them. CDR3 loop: CSPFISSSYNSPLHF. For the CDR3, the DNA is TGCAGTCCCTTTATTTCGAGCTCCTATAATTCACCCCTCCACTTT.

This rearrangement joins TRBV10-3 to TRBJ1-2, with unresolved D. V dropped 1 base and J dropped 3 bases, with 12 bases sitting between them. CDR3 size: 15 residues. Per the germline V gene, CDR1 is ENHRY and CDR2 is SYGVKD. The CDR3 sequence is CAISELNRRDYGYTF. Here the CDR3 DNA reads TGTGCCATCAGTGAGTTGAACCGACGGGACTATGGCTACACCTTC.

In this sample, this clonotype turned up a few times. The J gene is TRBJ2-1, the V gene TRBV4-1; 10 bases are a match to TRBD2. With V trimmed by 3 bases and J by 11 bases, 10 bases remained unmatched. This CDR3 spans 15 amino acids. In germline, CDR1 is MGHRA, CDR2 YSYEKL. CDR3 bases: TGCGCCAGCAGCCAGTCTTCTAGCGGGGGCGGGAAGCAGTTCTTC. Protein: CASSQSSSGGGKQFF.

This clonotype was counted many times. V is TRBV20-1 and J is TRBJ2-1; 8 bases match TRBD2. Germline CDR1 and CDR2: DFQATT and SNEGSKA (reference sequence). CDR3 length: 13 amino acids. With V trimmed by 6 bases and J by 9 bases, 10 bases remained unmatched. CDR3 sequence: CSAPGLVEGEQFF. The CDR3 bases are TGCAGTGCACCGGGACTAGTTGAGGGTGAGCAGTTCTTC.

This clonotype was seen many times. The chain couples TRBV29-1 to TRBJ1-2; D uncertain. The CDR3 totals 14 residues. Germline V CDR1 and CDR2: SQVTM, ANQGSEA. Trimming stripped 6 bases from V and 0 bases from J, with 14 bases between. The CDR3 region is CSVTGPSSNYGYTF. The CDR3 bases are TGCAGCGTCACGGGCCCAAGCTCTAACTATGGCTACACCTTC. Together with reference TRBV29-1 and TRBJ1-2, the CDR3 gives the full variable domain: SAVISQKPSRDICQRGTSLTIQCQVDSQVTMMFWYRQQPGQSLTLIATANQGSEATYESGFVIDKFPISRPNLTFSTLTVSNMSPEDSSIYLCSVTGPSSNYGYTFGSGTRLTVV.

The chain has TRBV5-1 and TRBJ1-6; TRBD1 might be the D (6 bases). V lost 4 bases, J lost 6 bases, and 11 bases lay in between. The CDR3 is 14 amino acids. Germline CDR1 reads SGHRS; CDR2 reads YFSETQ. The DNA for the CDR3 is TGCGCCAGCAGCCCACAGGGTATTAATTCACCCCTCCACTTT. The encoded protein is CASSPQGINSPLHF.

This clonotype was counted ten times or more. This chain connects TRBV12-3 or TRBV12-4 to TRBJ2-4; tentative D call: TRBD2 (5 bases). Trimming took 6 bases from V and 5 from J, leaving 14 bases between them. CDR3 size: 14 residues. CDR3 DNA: TGTGCCAGCAGCCAAACACGGACTCAAAACATTCAGTACTTC. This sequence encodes CASSQTRTQNIQYF.

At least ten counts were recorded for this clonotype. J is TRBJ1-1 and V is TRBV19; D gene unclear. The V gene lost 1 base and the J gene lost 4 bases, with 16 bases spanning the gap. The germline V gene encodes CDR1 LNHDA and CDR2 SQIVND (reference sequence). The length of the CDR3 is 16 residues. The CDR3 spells CASSIAPRRLATEAFF. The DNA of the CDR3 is TGTGCCAGTAGTATAGCACCCCGGAGACTTGCCACTGAAGCTTTCTTT.

The chain's CDR3 is CASSQDNIPHNEQFF. The CDR3 DNA is TGTGCCAGCAGCCAAGATAACATCCCTCATAATGAGCAGTTCTTC. V and J are TRBV4-2 and TRBJ2-1; D remains unclear. Trimming left V 0 bases short and J 7 bases short, with 13 bases between. The CDR3 covers 15 residues. Per the germline V gene, CDR1 is LGHNA and CDR2 is YNFKEQ.

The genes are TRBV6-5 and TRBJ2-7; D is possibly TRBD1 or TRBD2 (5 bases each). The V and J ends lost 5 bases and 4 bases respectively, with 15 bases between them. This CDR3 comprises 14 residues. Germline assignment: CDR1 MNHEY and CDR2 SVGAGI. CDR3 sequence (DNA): TGTGCCAGCAGTAACCGGGACGGAGTTTACGAGCAGTACTTC. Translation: CASSNRDGVYEQYF.

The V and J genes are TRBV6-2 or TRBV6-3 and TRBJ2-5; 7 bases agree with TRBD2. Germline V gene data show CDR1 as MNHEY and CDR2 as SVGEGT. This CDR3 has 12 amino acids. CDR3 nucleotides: TGTTCGTGTGGGGGGGTCGGAGAGACCCAGTACTTC. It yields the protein CSCGGVGETQYF.

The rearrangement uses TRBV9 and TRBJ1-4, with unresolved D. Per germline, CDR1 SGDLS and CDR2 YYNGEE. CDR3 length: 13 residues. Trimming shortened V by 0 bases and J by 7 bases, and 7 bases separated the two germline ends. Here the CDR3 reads CASSVDGVEKLFF. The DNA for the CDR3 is TGTGCCAGCAGCGTAGACGGGGTTGAAAAACTGTTTTTT.

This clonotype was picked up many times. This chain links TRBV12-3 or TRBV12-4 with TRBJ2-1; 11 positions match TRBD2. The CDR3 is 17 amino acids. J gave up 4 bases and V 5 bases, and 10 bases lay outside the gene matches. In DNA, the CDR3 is TGTGCCAGCAGTCCTATATTAGCGGGAGGGCAGTACAATGAGCAGTTCTTC. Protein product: CASSPILAGGQYNEQFF.

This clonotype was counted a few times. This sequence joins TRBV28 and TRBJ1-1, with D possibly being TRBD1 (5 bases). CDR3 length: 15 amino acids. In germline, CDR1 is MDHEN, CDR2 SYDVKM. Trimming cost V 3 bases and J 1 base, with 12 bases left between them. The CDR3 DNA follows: TGTGCCAGCAGTTTCTGGGGGAGATCGAACACTGAAGCTTTCTTT. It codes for CASSFWGRSNTEAFF.

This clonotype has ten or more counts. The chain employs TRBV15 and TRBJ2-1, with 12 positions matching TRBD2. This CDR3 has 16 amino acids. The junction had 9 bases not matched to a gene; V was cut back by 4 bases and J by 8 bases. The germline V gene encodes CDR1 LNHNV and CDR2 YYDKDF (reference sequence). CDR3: CATSKARLAGDHEQFF. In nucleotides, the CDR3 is TGTGCCACCAGCAAAGCAAGACTAGCGGGAGACCATGAGCAGTTCTTC.

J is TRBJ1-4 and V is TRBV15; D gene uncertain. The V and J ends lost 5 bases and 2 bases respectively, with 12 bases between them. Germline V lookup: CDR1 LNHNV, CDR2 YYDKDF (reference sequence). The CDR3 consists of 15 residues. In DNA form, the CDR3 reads TGTGCCACCAGCGAGAGAAGAGGGACTAATGAAAAACTGTTTTTT. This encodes CATSERRGTNEKLFF.

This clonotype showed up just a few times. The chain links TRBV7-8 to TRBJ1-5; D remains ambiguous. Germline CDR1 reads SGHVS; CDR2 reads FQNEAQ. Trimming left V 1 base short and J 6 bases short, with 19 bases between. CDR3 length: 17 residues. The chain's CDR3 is CASSLGPGPSARQPQHF. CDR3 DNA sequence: TGTGCCAGCAGCTTAGGACCGGGCCCCAGTGCCCGTCAGCCCCAGCATTTT.

The CDR3 is CSAPPLGGFGEPQYF. The CDR3 nucleotides read TGCAGTGCCCCCCCACTGGGGGGATTTGGGGAGCCCCAGTACTTC. The chain employs TRBV20-1 and TRBJ2-5; perhaps TRBD2 as D (6 bases). The length of the CDR3 is 15 residues. The ends were cut back, 6 bases at V and 9 bases at J, with 26 bases in the middle. Germline V gives CDR1 DFQATT, CDR2 SNEGSKA (reference sequence).

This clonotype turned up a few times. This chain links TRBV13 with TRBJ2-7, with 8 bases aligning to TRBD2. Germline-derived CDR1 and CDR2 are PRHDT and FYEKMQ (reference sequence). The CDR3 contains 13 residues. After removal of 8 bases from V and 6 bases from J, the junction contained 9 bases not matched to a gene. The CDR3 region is CASELAAGPEQYF. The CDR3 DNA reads TGTGCCAGCGAACTAGCGGCGGGTCCCGAGCAGTACTTC.

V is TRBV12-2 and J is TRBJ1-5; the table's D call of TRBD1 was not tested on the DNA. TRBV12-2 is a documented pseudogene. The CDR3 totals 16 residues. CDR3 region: CASRPGDREGNQPQHF. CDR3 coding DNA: TGTGCAAGTCGCCCCGGGGACAGGGAAGGGAATCAGCCCCAGCATTTT.

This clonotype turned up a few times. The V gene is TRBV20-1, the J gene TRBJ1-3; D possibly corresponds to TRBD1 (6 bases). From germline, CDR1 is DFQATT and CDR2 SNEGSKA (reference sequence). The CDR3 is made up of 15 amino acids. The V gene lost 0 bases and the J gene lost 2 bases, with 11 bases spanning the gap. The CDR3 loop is CSARDGAGAGNTIYF. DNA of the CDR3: TGCAGTGCTAGAGATGGGGCAGGGGCTGGAAACACCATATATTTT.

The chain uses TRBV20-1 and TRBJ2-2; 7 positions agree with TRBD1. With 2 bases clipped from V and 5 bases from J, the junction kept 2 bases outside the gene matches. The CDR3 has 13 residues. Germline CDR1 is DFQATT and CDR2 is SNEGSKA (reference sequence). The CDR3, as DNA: TGCAGTGCTAGAACAGGGGTTACCGGGGAGCTGTTTTTT. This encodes CSARTGVTGELFF.

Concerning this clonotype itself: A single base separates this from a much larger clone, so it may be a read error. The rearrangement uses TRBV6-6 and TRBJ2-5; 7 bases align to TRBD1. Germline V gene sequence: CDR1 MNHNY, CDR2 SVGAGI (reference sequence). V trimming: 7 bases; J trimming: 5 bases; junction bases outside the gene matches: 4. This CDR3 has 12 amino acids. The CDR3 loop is CASTLQGETQYF. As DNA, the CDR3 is TGTGCCAGCACCTTACAGGGGGAGACCCAGTACTTC.

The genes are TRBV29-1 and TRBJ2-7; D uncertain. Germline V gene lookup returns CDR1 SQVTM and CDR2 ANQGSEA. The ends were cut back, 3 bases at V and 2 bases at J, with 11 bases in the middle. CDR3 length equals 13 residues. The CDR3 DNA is TGCAGCGTTGAGGGTCAGGAAACCTACGAGCAGTACTTC. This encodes CSVEGQETYEQYF.

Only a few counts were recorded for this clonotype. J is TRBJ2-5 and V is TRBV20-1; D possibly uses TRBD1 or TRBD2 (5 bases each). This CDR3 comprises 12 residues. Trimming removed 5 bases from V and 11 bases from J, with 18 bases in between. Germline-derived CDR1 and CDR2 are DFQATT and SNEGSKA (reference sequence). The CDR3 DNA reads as TGCAGTGCTTACCCCTCATCCGGGACGCAGTACTTC. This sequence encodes CSAYPSSGTQYF.

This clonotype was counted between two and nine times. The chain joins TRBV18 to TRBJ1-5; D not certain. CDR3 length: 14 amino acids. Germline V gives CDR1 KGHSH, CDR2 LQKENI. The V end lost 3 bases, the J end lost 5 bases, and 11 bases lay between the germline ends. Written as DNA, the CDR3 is TGTGCCAGCTCACCGGGTGAAGGGTATCAGCCCCAGCATTTT. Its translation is CASSPGEGYQPQHF. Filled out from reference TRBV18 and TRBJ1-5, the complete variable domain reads NAGVMQNPRHLVRRRGQEARLRCSPMKGHSHVYWYRQLPEEGLKFMVYLQKENIIDESGMPKERFSAEFPKEGPSILRIQQVVRGDSAAYFCASSPGEGYQPQHFGDGTRLSIL.

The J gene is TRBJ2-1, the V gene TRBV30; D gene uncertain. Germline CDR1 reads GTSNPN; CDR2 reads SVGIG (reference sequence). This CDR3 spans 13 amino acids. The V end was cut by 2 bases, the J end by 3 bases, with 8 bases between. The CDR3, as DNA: TGTGCCTGGAGTAGGTCTAACTACAATGAGCAGTTCTTC. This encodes CAWSRSNYNEQFF. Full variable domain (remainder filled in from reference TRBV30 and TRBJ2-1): SQTIHQWPATLVQPVGSPLSLECTVEGTSNPNLYWYRQAAGRGLQLLFYSVGIGQISSEVPQNLSASRPQDRQFILSSKKLLLSDSGFYLCAWSRSNYNEQFFGPGTRLTVL.

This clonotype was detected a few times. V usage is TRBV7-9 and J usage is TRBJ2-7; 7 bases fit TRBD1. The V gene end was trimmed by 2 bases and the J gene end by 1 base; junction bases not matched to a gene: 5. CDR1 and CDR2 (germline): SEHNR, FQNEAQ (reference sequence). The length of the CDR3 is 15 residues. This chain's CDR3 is CASSLPGQTSYEQYF. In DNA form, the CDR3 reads TGTGCCAGCAGCTTACCGGGACAGACGTCCTACGAGCAGTACTTC.

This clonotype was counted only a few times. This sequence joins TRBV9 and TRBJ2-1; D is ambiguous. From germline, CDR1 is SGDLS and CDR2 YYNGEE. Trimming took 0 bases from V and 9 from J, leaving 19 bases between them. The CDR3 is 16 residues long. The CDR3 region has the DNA TGTGCCAGCAGCGTAGAGGGAAGTAATAGGGCCGGTGAGCAGTTCTTC. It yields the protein CASSVEGSNRAGEQFF.

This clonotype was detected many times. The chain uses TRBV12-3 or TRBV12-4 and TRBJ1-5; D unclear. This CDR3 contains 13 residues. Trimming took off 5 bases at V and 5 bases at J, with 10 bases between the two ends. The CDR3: CASSATAYQPQHF. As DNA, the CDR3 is TGTGCCAGCAGTGCGACCGCCTATCAGCCCCAGCATTTT.